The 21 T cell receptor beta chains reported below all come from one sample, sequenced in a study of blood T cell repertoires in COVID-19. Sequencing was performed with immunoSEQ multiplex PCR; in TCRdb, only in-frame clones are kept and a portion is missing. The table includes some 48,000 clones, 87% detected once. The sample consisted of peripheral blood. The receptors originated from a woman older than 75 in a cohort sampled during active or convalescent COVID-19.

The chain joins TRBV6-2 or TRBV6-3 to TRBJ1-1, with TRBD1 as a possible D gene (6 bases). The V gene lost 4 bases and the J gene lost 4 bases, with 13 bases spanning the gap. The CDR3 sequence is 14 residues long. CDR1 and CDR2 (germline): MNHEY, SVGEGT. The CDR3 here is CASSFGGSGTEAFF. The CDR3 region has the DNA TGTGCCAGCAGTTTTGGGGGCTCTGGCACTGAAGCTTTCTTT.

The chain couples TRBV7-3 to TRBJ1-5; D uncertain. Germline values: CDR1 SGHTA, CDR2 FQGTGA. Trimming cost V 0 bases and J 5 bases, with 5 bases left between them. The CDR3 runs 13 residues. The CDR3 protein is CASSLTRDQPQHF. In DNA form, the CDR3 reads TGTGCCAGCAGCTTAACGAGGGATCAGCCCCAGCATTTT.

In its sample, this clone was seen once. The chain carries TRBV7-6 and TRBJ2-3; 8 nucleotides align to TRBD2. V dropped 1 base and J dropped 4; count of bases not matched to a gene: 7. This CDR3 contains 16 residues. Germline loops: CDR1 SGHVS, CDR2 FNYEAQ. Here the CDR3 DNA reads TGTGCCAGCAGCTTAGGAGCGGGACTAGGAGCAGATACGCAGTATTTT. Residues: CASSLGAGLGADTQYF. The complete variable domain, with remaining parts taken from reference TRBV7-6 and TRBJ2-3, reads GAGVSQSPRYKVTKRGQDVALRCDPISGHVSLYWYRQALGQGPEFLTYFNYEAQQDKSGLPNDRFSAERPEGSISTLTIQRTEQRDSAMYRCASSLGAGLGADTQYFGPGTRLTVL.

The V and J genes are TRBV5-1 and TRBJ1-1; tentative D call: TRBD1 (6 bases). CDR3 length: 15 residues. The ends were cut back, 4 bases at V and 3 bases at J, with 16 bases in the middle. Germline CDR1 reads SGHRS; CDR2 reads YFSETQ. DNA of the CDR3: TGCGCCAGCAGCCAACAAGGCAGGGGAGACACTGAAGCTTTCTTT. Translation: CASSQQGRGDTEAFF.

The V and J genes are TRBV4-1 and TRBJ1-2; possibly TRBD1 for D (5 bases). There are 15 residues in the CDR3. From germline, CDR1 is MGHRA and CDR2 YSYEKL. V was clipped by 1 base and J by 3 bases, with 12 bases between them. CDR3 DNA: TGCGCCAGCAGCCAAGTTCCAGGGCCCGACTATGGCTACACCTTC. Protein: CASSQVPGPDYGYTF.

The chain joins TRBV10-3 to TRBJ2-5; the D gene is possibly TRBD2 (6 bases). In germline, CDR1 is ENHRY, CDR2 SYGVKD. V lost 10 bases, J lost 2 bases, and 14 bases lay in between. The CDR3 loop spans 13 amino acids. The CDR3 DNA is TGTGCCACCGGGGGTACACGGCAAGAGACCCAGTACTTC. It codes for CATGGTRQETQYF.

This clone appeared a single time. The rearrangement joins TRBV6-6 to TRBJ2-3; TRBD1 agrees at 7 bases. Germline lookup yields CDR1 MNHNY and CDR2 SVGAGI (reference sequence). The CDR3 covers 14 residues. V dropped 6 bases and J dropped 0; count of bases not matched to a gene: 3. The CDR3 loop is CASSHRGSTDTQYF. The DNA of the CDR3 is TGTGCCAGCAGCCACAGGGGAAGCACAGATACGCAGTATTTT.

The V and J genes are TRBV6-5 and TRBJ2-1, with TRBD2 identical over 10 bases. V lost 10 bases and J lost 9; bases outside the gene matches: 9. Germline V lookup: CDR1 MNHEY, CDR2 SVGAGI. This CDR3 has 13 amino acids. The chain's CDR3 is CATGLAVTGEQFF. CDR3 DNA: TGTGCCACCGGACTAGCGGTTACGGGTGAGCAGTTCTTC.

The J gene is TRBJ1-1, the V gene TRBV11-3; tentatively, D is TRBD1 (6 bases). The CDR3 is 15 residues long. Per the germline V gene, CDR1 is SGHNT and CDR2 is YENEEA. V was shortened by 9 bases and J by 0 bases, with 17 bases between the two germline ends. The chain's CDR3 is CASVPGGPLNTEAFF. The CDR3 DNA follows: TGTGCCAGTGTCCCCGGGGGGCCCCTGAACACTGAAGCTTTCTTT.

CDR3 sequence: CASSELYVGRKNEQFF. Here the CDR3 DNA reads TGTGCCAGCAGTGAATTGTATGTCGGGAGGAAAAATGAGCAGTTCTTC. The genes are TRBV25-1 and TRBJ2-1; 7 nucleotides align to TRBD2. Germline lookup yields CDR1 MGHDK and CDR2 SYGVNS. The trim removed 1 base at V and 7 bases at J, leaving 10 bases unmatched. The CDR3 consists of 16 residues.

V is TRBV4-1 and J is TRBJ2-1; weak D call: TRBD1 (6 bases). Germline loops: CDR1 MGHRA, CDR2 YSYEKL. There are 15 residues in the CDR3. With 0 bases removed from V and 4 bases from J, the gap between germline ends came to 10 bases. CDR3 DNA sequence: TGCGCCAGCAGCCAAGATCGACAGGAATACAATGAGCAGTTCTTC. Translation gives CASSQDRQEYNEQFF.

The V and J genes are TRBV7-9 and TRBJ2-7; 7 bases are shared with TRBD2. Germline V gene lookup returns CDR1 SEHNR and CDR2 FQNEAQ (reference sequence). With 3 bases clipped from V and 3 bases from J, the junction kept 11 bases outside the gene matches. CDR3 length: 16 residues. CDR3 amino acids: CASSFALGGSVYEQYF. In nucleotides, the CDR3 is TGTGCCAGCAGCTTCGCCCTGGGCGGGAGTGTCTACGAGCAGTACTTC.

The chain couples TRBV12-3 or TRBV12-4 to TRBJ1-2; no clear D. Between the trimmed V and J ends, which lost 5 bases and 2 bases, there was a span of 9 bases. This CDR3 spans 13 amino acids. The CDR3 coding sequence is TGTGCCAGCAGTGGATCCAGGAACTATGGCTACACCTTC. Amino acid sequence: CASSGSRNYGYTF.

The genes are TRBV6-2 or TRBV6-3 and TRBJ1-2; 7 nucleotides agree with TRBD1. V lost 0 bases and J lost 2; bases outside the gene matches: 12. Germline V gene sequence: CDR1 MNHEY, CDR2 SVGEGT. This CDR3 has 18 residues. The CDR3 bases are TGTGCCAGCAGTTACTCGCCGGGACAGCTAACCGAGAACTATGGCTACACCTTC. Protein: CASSYSPGQLTENYGYTF.

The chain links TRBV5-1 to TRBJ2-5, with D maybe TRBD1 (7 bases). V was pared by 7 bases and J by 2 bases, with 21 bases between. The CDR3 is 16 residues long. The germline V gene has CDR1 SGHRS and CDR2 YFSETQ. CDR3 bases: TGCGCCAGCCAGGTCCTTCCAGGGGGGATACAAGAGACCCAGTACTTC. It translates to CASQVLPGGIQETQYF. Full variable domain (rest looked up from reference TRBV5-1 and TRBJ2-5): KAGVTQTPRYLIKTRGQQVTLSCSPISGHRSVSWYQQTPGQGLQFLFEYFSETQRNKGNFPGRFSGRQFSNSRSEMNVSTLELGDSALYLCASQVLPGGIQETQYFGPGTRLLVL.

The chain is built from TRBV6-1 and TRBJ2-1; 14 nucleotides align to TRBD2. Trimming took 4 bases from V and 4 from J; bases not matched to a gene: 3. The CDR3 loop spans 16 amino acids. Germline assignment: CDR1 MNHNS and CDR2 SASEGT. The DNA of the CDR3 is TGTGCCAGCAGTGCTGGGACTAGCGGGGGATACAATGAGCAGTTCTTC. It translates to CASSAGTSGGYNEQFF.

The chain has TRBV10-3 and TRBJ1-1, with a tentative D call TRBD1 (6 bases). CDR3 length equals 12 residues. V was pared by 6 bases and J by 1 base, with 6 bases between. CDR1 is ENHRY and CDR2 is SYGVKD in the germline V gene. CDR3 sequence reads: CAIRTGNTEAFF. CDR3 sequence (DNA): TGTGCCATCAGGACAGGGAACACTGAAGCTTTCTTT.

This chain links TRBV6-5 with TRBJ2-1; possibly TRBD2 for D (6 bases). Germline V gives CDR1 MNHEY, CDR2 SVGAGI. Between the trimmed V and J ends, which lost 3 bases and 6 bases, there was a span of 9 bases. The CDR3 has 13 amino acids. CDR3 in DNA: TGTGCCAGCAGTTATATGGGAGGCAATGAGCAGTTCTTC. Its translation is CASSYMGGNEQFF.

In nucleotides, the CDR3 is TGTGCCAGCAGTGATCCCAGGGGTAGCACTGAAGCTTTCTTT. Its translation is CASSDPRGSTEAFF. The chain employs TRBV2 and TRBJ1-1, with a tentative D call TRBD1 (6 bases). The CDR3 contains 14 residues. Trimming left V 3 bases short and J 4 bases short, with 12 bases between. CDR1 and CDR2 from the germline V gene are SNHLY and FYNNEI.

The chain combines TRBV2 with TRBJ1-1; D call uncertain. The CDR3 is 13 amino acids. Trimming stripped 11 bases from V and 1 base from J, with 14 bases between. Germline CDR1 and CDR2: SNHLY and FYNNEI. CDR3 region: CAQRESTNTEAFF. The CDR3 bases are TGTGCCCAGCGCGAATCAACGAACACTGAAGCTTTCTTT.

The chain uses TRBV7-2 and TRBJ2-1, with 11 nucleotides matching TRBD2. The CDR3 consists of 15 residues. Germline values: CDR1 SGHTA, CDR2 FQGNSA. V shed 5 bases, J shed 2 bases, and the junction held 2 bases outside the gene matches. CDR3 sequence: CASSATSGTYNEQFF. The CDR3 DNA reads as TGTGCCAGCAGCGCGACTAGCGGGACCTACAATGAGCAGTTCTTC.